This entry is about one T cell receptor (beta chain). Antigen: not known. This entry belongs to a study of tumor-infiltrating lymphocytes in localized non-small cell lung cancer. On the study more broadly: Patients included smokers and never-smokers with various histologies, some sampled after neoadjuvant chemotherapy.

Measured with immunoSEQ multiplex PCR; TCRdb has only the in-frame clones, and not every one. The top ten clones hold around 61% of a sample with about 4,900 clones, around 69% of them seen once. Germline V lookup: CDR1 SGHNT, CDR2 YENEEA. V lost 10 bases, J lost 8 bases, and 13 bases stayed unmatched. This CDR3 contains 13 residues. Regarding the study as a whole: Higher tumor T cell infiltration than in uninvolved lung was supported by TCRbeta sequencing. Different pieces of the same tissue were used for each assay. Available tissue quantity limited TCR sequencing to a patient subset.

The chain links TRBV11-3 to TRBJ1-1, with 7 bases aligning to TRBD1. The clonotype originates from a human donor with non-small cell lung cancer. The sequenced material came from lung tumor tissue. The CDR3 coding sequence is TGTGCCACCTCTCAGGGGGAGGTTTACGAAGCTTTCTTT. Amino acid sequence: CATSQGEVYEAFF.